The 24 T cell receptor beta chains below all came from one sample that was sequenced in a study of identical twins. TCRdb recomputed calls from the 5' RACE reads with MiXCR, one row per CDR3 protein. There are nearly 250,000 distinct CDR3 sequences in the sample; roughly 7% occur only once, and approximately 3.6% lies in the top ten. The same sample was also studied in work on yellow fever vaccine responses in identical twins.

Sequencing was carried out using memory (CD45RO+) T cells sorted from blood. These receptors were collected from a woman in her late teens or twenties in good health.

This clonotype was detected a few times. The genes are TRBV5-5 and TRBJ2-7, with 7 bases fitting TRBD2. With 7 bases clipped from V and 4 bases from J, the junction kept 11 bases outside the gene matches. Germline CDR1 reads SGHKS; CDR2 reads YYEKEE (reference sequence). CDR3 length: 14 residues. This CDR3 is CASAGASGYYEQYF. For the CDR3, the DNA is TGTGCCAGCGCTGGGGCTAGCGGATATTACGAGCAGTACTTC. Supplemented by reference TRBV5-5 and TRBJ2-7, the full variable domain reads DAGVTQSPTHLIKTRGQQVTLRCSPISGHKSVSWYQQVLGQGPQFIFQYYEKEERGRGNFPDRFSARQFPNYSSELNVNALLLGDSALYLCASAGASGYYEQYFGPGTRLTVT.

This clonotype appeared a single time. V usage is TRBV12-3 or TRBV12-4 and J usage is TRBJ2-7, with a tentative D call TRBD2 (7 bases). The CDR3 consists of 15 residues. V lost 0 bases to trimming and J lost 2 bases, with 11 bases between them. CDR3 protein: CASSLAGGATYEQYV. In nucleotides, the CDR3 is TGTGCCAGCAGTTTAGCGGGGGGGGCAACCTACGAGCAGTACGTC.

At least ten counts were recorded for this clonotype. The chain joins TRBV5-1 to TRBJ1-1; D is perhaps TRBD1 (6 bases). Per the germline V gene, CDR1 is SGHRS and CDR2 is YFSETQ. The germline V and J ends were trimmed by 4 bases and 4 bases, with 14 bases remaining between them. The CDR3 sequence is 14 residues long. CDR3 in amino acids: CASSEQGAATEAFF. For the CDR3, the DNA is TGCGCCAGCAGCGAACAGGGAGCGGCCACTGAAGCTTTCTTT.

This chain connects TRBV5-1 to TRBJ2-5, with D unclear. Germline lookup yields CDR1 SGHRS and CDR2 YFSETQ. Trimming removed 0 bases at V and 4 bases at J, with 13 bases between. The CDR3 is 15 amino acids. The CDR3 spells CASSLVGAPGETQYF. CDR3 sequence (DNA): TGCGCCAGCAGCTTGGTCGGAGCCCCAGGAGAGACCCAGTACTTC.

There are a few counts of this clonotype. The DNA of the CDR3 is TGTGCCAGCACGGGGACAATAAATGAAAAACTGTTTTTT. Translated, it gives CASTGTINEKLFF. The chain employs TRBV6-1 and TRBJ1-4, with D possibly being TRBD1 (6 bases). V lost 7 bases and J 5 bases, leaving 11 bases between the germline ends. Germline CDR1 and CDR2: MNHNS and SASEGT. The CDR3 covers 13 residues.

V is TRBV6-1 and J is TRBJ2-2, with TRBD1 identical over 9 bases. The CDR3 has 15 amino acids. Germline V gene lookup returns CDR1 MNHNS and CDR2 SASEGT. The junction had 11 bases not matched to a gene; V was cut back by 8 bases and J by 7 bases. CDR3 nucleotide sequence: TGTGCCAGCCTGGTAACACAGGGGGCAAACGGGGAGCTGTTTTTT. Amino acid sequence: CASLVTQGANGELFF.

This clonotype showed up many times. This chain joins TRBV11-2 and TRBJ2-2; D remains unclear. The CDR3 totals 13 residues. Germline CDR1 is SGHAT and CDR2 is FQNNGV. The V end was cut by 0 bases, the J end by 5 bases, with 4 bases between. The CDR3 protein is CASSLDLTGELFF. The CDR3 DNA is TGTGCCAGCAGCTTAGACCTAACCGGGGAGCTGTTTTTT.

At least ten counts were recorded for this clonotype. As DNA, the CDR3 is TGTGCCAGCAGTGAGGGCAAGGACTATGGCTACACCTTC. Its translation is CASSEGKDYGYTF. The genes are TRBV6-2 or TRBV6-3 and TRBJ1-2; unclear D gene. The V gene's germline CDR1 is MNHEY and CDR2 SVGEGT. V dropped 5 bases and J dropped 3 bases, with 10 bases sitting between them. The CDR3 has 13 amino acids.

The chain joins TRBV7-9 to TRBJ2-7; 7 bases agree with TRBD2. V shed 5 bases, J shed 2 bases, and the junction held 9 bases outside the gene matches. The germline V gene encodes CDR1 SEHNR and CDR2 FQNEAQ (reference sequence). CDR3 size: 15 residues. Here the CDR3 reads CASSPPGGVAYEQYV. For the CDR3, the DNA is TGTGCCAGCAGCCCGCCGGGGGGAGTCGCCTACGAGCAGTACGTC.

The J gene is TRBJ1-6, the V gene TRBV25-1; TRBD1 is a possible D gene (5 bases). The CDR3 length is 13 residues. Between the trimmed V and J ends, which lost 6 bases and 8 bases, there was a span of 11 bases. CDR1 MGHDK and CDR2 SYGVNS come from the germline V gene. The CDR3 DNA sequence: TGTGCCAGCAGGTGGGGGGAGGATTCACCCCTCCACTTT. It encodes CASRWGEDSPLHF. Supplemented by reference TRBV25-1 and TRBJ1-6, the full variable domain reads EADIYQTPRYLVIGTGKKITLECSQTMGHDKMYWYQQDPGMELHLIHYSYGVNSTEKGDLSSESTVSRIRTEHFPLTLESARPSHTSQYLCASRWGEDSPLHFGNGTRLTVT.

Ten or more counts support this clonotype. This chain connects TRBV12-3 or TRBV12-4 to TRBJ2-7; no firm D call. The CDR3 runs 13 residues. V was shortened by 2 bases and J by 1 base, with 6 bases between the two germline ends. The CDR3 loop reads CASSLRLSYEQYF. In DNA form, the CDR3 reads TGTGCCAGCAGTTTACGACTGTCCTACGAGCAGTACTTC.

In this sample, this clonotype turned up many times. The chain links TRBV12-3 or TRBV12-4 to TRBJ2-7, with unresolved D. This CDR3 is 13 amino acids long. Trimming took off 0 bases at V and 5 bases at J, with 8 bases between the two ends. In DNA form, the CDR3 reads TGTGCCAGCAGTTTAGCGCGGCTCAACGAGCAGTACTTC. Its translation: CASSLARLNEQYF.

This clonotype came up a few times. The CDR3 sequence is CASSQEVSRGYGYTF. The CDR3 DNA reads TGCGCCAGCAGCCAAGAAGTTTCCAGGGGCTATGGCTACACCTTC. The rearrangement joins TRBV4-1 to TRBJ1-2, with D tentatively TRBD1 (6 bases). This CDR3 is built from 15 residues. V was pared by 0 bases and J by 4 bases, with 12 bases between. Germline values: CDR1 MGHRA, CDR2 YSYEKL.

The chain couples TRBV9 to TRBJ1-2; tentative D call: TRBD1 (6 bases). V lost 10 bases and J lost 8, with 12 bases in between. The length of the CDR3 is 10 residues. Germline CDR1 and CDR2: SGDLS and YYNGEE. The DNA for the CDR3 is TGTGCCCCCCCCAGGGGCGGCTACACCTTC. As protein: CAPPRGGYTF.

This clonotype was counted only a few times. This rearrangement joins TRBV24-1 to TRBJ2-7; 9 positions match TRBD1. V dropped 4 bases and J dropped 5; count of bases not matched to a gene: 8. Germline V gene data show CDR1 as KGHDR and CDR2 as SFDVKD. This CDR3 has 15 amino acids. The CDR3 nucleotides read TGTGCCACCAGTGAGACCGGGACAGGGTCAAACGAGCAGTACTTC. It encodes CATSETGTGSNEQYF.

This clonotype was picked up many times. This chain uses TRBV28 with TRBJ2-7, with D possibly being TRBD1 (6 bases). Trimming stripped 0 bases from V and 4 bases from J, with 10 bases between. The CDR3 length is 14 residues. Per germline, CDR1 MDHEN and CDR2 SYDVKM. CDR3 sequence: CASSLWDREYEQYF. CDR3 DNA: TGTGCCAGCAGTTTATGGGACAGAGAGTACGAGCAGTACTTC.

This clonotype was recorded many times. The chain employs TRBV4-2 and TRBJ2-1; D may be TRBD2 (6 bases). V lost 0 bases, J lost 9 bases, and 18 bases lay in between. CDR3 length equals 16 residues. The germline CDR1 and CDR2 sequences are LGHNA and YNFKEQ. This chain's CDR3 is CASSQEIAVSWAEQFF. The CDR3 region has the DNA TGTGCCAGCAGCCAAGAGATAGCGGTGAGCTGGGCTGAGCAGTTCTTC.

The genes are TRBV19 and TRBJ1-1, with 7 positions matching TRBD1. V shed 5 bases and J 6 bases; nucleotides not matched to a gene: 9. Germline CDR1 LNHDA, CDR2 SQIVND (reference sequence). This CDR3 is 14 amino acids long. CDR3 DNA sequence: TGTGCCAGTAGTCCCGAACAGGGGATCCCTGAAGCTTTCTTT. It yields the protein CASSPEQGIPEAFF.

This clonotype occurred a few times. The chain uses TRBV5-1 and TRBJ2-1, with 12 positions matching TRBD2. V trimming: 3 bases; J trimming: 9 bases; junction bases outside the gene matches: 13. Germline loops: CDR1 SGHRS, CDR2 YFSETQ. The CDR3 is 17 residues long. CDR3 in amino acids: CASSSIPTSGSPFEQFF. CDR3 coding DNA: TGCGCCAGCAGCTCCATACCGACTAGCGGGAGTCCCTTTGAGCAGTTCTTC.

This clonotype came up a few times. CDR3 in amino acids: CATSRGAGGSTDTQYF. CDR3 coding DNA: TGTGCCACCAGCAGAGGTGCGGGGGGGAGCACAGATACGCAGTATTTT. The V gene is TRBV15, the J gene TRBJ2-3, with 9 bases fitting TRBD2. This CDR3 spans 16 amino acids. Germline V CDR1 and CDR2: LNHNV, YYDKDF (reference sequence). V dropped 1 base and J dropped 0; count of bases not matched to a gene: 2.

The chain recombines TRBV4-1 with TRBJ1-2; no clear D. Trimming shortened V by 0 bases and J by 3 bases, and 11 bases separated the two germline ends. Germline V gives CDR1 MGHRA, CDR2 YSYEKL. This CDR3 comprises 15 residues. This chain's CDR3 is CASSQEVFPDYGYTF. CDR3 coding DNA: TGCGCCAGCAGCCAAGAGGTTTTCCCGGACTATGGCTACACCTTC.

This clonotype was observed a few times. The chain combines TRBV20-1 with TRBJ1-6; tentative D call: TRBD1 (5 bases). The germline V and J ends were trimmed by 4 bases and 6 bases, with 19 bases remaining between them. Germline V lookup: CDR1 DFQATT, CDR2 SNEGSKA (reference sequence). The CDR3 sequence is 16 residues long. The CDR3 bases are TGCAGTGCTACGAGGAAACCCGGGACCGTTAATTCACCCCTCCACTTT. It is translated as CSATRKPGTVNSPLHF.

This chain links TRBV20-1 with TRBJ2-5; D may be TRBD1 (7 bases). CDR1 and CDR2 (germline): DFQATT, SNEGSKA (reference sequence). Trimming took off 6 bases at V and 0 bases at J, with 11 bases between the two ends. This CDR3 spans 13 amino acids. This CDR3 reads CSAGGQYQETQYF. Written as DNA, the CDR3 is TGCAGTGCGGGGGGACAGTACCAAGAGACCCAGTACTTC.

The rearrangement links TRBV28 to TRBJ1-4; 9 positions agree with TRBD1. V lost 3 bases to trimming and J lost 6 bases; unmatched junction nucleotides: 5. Germline CDR1 reads MDHEN; CDR2 reads SYDVKM. The CDR3 length is 15 residues. The CDR3 loop is CASSLIQGADEKLFF. Written as DNA, the CDR3 is TGTGCCAGCAGTTTGATACAGGGGGCGGATGAAAAACTGTTTTTT.